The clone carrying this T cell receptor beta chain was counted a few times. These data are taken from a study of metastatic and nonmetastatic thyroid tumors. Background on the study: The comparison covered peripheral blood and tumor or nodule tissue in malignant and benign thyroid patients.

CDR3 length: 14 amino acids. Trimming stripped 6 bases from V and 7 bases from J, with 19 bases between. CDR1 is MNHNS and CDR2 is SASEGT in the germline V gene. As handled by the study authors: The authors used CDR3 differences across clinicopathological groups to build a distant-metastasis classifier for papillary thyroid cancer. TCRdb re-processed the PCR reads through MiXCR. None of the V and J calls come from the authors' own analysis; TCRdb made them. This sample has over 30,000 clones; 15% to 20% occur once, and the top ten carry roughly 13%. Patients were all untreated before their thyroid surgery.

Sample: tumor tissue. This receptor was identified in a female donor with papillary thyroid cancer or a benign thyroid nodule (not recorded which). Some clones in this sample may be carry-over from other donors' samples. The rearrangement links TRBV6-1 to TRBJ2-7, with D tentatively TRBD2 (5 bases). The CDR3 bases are TGTGCCAGCAGACCGGTACTAGTATTGAATGAGCAGTACTTC. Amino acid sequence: CASRPVLVLNEQYF.